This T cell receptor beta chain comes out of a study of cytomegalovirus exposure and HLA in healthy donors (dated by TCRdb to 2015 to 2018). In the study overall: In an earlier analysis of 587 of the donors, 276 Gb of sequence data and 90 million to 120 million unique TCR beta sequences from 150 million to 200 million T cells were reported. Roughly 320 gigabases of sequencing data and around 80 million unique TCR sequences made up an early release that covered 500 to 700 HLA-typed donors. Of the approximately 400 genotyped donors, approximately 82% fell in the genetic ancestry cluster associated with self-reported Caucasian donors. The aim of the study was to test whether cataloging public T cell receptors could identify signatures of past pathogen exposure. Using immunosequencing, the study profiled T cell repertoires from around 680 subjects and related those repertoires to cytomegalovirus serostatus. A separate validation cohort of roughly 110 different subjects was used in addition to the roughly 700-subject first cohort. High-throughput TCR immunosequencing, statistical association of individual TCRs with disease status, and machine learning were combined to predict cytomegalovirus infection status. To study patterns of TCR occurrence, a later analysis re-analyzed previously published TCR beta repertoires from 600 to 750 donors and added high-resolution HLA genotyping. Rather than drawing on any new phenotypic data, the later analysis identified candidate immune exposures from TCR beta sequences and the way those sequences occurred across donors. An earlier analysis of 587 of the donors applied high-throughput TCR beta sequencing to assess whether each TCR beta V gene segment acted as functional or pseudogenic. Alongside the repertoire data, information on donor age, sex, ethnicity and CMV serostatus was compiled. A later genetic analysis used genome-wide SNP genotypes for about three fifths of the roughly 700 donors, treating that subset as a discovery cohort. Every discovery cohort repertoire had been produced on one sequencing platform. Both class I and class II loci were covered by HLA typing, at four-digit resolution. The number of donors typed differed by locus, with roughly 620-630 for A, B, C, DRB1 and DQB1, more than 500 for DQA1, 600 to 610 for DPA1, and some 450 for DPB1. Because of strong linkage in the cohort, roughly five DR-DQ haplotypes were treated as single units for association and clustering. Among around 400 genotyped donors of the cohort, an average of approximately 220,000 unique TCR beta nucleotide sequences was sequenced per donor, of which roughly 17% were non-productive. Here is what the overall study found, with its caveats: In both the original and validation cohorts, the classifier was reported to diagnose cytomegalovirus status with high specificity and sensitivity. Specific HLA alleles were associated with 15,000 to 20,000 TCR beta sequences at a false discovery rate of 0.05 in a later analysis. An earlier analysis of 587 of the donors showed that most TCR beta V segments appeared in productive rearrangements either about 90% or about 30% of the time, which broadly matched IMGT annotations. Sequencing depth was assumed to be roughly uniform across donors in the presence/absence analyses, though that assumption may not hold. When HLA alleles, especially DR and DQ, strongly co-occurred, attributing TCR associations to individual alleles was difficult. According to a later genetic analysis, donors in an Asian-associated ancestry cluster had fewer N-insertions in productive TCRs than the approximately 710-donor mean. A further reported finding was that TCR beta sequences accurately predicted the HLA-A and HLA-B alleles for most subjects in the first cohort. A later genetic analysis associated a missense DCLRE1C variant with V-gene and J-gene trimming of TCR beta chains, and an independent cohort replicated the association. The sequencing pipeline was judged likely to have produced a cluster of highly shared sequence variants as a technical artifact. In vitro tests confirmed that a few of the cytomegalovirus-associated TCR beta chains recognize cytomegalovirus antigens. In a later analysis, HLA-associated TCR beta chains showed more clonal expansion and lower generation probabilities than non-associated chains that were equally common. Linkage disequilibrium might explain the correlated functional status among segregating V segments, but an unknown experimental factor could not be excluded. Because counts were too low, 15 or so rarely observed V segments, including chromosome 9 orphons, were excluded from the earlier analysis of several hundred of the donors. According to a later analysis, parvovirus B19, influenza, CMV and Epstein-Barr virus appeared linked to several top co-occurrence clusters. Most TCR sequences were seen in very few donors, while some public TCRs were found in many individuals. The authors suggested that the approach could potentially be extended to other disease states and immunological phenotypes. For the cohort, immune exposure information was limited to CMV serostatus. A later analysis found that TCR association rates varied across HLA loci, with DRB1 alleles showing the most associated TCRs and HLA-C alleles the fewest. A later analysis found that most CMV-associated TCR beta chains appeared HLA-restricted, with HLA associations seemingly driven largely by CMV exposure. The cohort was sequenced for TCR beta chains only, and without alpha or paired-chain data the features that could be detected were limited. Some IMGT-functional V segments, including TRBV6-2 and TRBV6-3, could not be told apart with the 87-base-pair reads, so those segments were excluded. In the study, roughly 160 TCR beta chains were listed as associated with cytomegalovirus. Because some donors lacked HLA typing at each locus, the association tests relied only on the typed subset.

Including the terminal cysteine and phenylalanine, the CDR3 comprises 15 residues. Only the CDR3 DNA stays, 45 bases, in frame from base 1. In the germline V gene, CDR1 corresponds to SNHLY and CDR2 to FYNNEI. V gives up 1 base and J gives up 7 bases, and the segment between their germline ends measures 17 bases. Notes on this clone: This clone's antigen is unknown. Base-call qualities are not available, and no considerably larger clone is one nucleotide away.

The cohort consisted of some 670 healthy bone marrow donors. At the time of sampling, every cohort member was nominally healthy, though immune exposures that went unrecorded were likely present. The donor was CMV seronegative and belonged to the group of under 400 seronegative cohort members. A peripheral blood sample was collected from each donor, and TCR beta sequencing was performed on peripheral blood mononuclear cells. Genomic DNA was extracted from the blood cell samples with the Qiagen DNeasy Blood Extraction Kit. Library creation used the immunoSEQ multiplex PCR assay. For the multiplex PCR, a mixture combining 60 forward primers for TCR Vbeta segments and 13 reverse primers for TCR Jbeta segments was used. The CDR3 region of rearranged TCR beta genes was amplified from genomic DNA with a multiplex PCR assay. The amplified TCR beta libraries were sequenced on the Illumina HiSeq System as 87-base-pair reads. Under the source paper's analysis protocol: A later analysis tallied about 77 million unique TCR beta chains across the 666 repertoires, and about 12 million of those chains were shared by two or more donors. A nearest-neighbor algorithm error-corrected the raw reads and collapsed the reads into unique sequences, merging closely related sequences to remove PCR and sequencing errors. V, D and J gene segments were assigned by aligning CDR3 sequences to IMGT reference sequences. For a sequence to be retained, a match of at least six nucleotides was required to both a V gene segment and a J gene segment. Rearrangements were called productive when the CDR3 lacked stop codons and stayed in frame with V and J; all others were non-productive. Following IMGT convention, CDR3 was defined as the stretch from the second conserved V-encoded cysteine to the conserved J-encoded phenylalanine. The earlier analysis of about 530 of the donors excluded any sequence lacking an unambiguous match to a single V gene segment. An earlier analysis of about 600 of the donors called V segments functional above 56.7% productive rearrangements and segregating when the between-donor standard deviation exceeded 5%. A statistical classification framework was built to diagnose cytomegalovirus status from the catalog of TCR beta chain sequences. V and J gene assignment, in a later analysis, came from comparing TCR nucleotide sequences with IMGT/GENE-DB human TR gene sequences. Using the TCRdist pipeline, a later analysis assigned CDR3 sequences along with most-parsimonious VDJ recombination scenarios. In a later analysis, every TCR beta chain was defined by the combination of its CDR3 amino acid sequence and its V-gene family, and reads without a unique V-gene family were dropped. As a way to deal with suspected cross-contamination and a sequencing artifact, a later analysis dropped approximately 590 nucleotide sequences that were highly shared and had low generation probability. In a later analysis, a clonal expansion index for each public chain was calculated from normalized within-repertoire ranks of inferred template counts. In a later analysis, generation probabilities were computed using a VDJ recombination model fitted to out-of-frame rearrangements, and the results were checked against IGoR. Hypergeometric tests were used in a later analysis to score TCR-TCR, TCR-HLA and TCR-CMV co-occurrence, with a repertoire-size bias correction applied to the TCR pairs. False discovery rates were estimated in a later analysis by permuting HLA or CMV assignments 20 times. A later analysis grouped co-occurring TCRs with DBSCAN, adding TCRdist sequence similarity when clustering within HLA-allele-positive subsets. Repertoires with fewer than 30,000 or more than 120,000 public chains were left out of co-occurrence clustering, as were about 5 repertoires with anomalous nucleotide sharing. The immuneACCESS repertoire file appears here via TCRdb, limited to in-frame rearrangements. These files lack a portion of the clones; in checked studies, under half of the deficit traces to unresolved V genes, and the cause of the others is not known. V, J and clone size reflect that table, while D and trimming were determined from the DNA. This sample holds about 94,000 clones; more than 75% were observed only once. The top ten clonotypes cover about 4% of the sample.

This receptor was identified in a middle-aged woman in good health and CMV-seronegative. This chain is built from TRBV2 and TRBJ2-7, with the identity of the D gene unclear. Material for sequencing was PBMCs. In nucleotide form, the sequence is TGTGCCAGCAGTGAAGTGGAGACTTCTACCTGGGAGCAGTACTTC. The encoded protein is CASSEVETSTWEQYF.